This is a list of T cell receptor beta chains from one sample in a study of CD4 and CD8 cells across lung adenocarcinoma regions. Using its own MiXCR run on the PCR reads, TCRdb lists one record per CDR3 protein. This table holds 14,000 or so distinct CDR3 sequences, approximately 44% found once. Input material: CD4+ T cells from the center of a lung tumor. These receptors were obtained from a male donor with lung adenocarcinoma. The CD4 and CD8 labels of this study may be unreliable. CDR3s leave out the opening cysteine and the closing phenylalanine or tryptophan. Each record gives: clone size, V gene, J gene, CDR3 protein. Where a row states a size, it is once, few, many or the class of an expanded clone; other rows omit it.

>many|TRBV6-1|TRBJ2-6
ASSGSARSSGANVLT
>NA|TRBV27|TRBJ2-3
ASSLPTTDTQY
>NA|TRBV6-1|TRBJ2-5
ASSSPGGPSPETQY
>NA|TRBV9|TRBJ2-2
ASSGRQGGAGELF
>NA|TRBV20-1|TRBJ2-2
SARVPANTGELF
>NA|TRBV11-1|TRBJ2-2
ASSFFGRITGELF
>NA|TRBV6-5|TRBJ2-2
ASRLQSGSPEELY
>few|TRBV10-1|TRBJ2-5
ASSDGGSSFGTETQY
>NA|TRBV10-1|TRBJ2-4
ASSEAGGRAKDTQY
>NA|TRBV4-1|TRBJ2-1
ASSPGQGAYNEQF
>large|TRBV6-5|TRBJ2-5
ASKISGTETQY
>NA|TRBV7-2|NA
ASRVTGLHEQY
>NA|TRBV5-1|TRBJ2-4
ASSFRNIQY
>NA|TRBV6-1|NA
ASSRGRAQETQY
>NA|TRBV5-1|NA
ASSLLETTQETQY
>NA|TRBV7-2|TRBJ1-2
ASSLTYGYT
>medium-sized|TRBV6-1|NA
ASRGTSGRMAEQY
>NA|TRBV12-3/TRBV12-4|TRBJ2-5
ASSSHGDGQETQY
>medium-sized|TRBV6-1|NA
ASSAGVVGYEQY
>once|TRBV12-3/TRBV12-4|NA
ASSFRGAGEQF
>few|TRBV7-6|TRBJ2-3
ASSLVLGQAAQHTQY
>once|TRBV6-9|NA
ASSYSGRANEQY
>NA|TRBV12-3/TRBV12-4|TRBJ2-1
ASSPTGGEQF
>NA|TRBV9|TRBJ2-3
ASSVDRLANTQY
>many|TRBV15|TRBJ2-1
ATSPRLDALVGQF
>NA|TRBV6-1|TRBJ2-7
ASSESSGRSYEQY
>NA|TRBV6-1|TRBJ2-1
ASNSGRGFHNEQF
>NA|TRBV6-5|TRBJ2-1
ASSYSTGAEQF
>many|TRBV10-2|TRBJ2-1
ASSPTSIASHSTEQF
>few|TRBV15|TRBJ2-4
ATSRGAGLAAKNIQY